The clone carrying this TCR beta chain occurred a few times. Primers for the PCR totalled 60 Vbeta and 13 Jbeta. The data were produced by immunoSEQ multiplex PCR, yet TCRdb's version contains in-frame clones alone and is incomplete. Among 100,000 to 150,000 clones listed, over 65% were seen once. This entry is derived from a study of cytomegalovirus exposure and HLA in healthy donors. Trimming cost V 1 base and J 6 bases; bases outside gene matches: 3. CDR1 SGHTA and CDR2 FQGNSA come from the germline V gene. CDR3 length: 15 residues. The TCR originated in a man aged 40-50 years in good health and CMV-seropositive. J is TRBJ2-3 and V is TRBV7-2, with 11 bases that match TRBD1. Sample: PBMCs. The CDR3: CASSLGGTGGDTQYF. The CDR3 DNA follows: TGTGCCAGCAGCTTAGGGGGGACAGGGGGTGATACGCAGTATTTT. The full variable domain, with the rest looked up from reference TRBV7-2 and TRBJ2-3, is GAGVSQSPSNKVTEKGKDVELRCDPISGHTALYWYRQSLGQGLEFLIYFQGNSAPDKSGLPSDRFSAERTGGSVSTLTIQRTQQEDSAVYLCASSLGGTGGDTQYFGPGTRLTVL.